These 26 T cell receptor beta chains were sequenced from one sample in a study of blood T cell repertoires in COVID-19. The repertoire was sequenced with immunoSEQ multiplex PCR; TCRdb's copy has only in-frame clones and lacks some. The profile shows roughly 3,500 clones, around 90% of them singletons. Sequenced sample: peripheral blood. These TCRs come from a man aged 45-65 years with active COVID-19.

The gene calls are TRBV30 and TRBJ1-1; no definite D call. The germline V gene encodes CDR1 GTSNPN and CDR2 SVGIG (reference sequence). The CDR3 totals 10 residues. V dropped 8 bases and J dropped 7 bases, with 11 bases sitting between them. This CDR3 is CAAARGEAFF. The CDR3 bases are TGTGCCGCGGCTCGGGGTGAAGCTTTCTTT.

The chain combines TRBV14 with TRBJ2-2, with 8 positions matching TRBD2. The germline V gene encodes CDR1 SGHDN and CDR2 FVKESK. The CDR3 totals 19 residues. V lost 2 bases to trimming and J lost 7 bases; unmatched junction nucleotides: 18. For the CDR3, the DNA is TGTGCCAGCAGCCAATATCTTAATCCGGGAGGGCCGGGGTTCGGGGAGCTGTTTTTT. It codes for CASSQYLNPGGPGFGELFF.

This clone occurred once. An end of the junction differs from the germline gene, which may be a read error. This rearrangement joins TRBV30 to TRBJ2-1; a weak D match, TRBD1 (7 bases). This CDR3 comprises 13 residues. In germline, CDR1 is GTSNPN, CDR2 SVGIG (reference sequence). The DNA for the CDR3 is TGTGCCGGGAGAGCAGGGGGGTACAATGAGCAGTTCTTC. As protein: CAGRAGGYNEQFF. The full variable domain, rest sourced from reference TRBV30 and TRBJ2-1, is SQTIHQWPATLVQPVGSPLSLECTVEGTSNPNLYWYRQAAGRGLQLLFYSVGIGQISSEVPQNLSASRPQDRQFILSSKKLLLSDSGFYLCAGRAGGYNEQFFGPGTRLTVL.

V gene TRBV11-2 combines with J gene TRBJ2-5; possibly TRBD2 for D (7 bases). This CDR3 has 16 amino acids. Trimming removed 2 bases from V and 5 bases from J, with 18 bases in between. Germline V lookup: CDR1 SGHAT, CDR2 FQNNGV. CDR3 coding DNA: TGTGCCAGCAGCTTACTTGGAAGAGGGAGGGGGGAGACCCAGTACTTC. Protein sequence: CASSLLGRGRGETQYF.

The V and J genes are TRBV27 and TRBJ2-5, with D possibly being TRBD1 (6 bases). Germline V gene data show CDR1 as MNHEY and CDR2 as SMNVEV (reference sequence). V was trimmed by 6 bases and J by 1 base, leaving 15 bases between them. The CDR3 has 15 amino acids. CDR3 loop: CASSFNTGFQETQYF. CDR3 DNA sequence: TGTGCCAGCAGCTTTAACACAGGGTTCCAAGAGACCCAGTACTTC.

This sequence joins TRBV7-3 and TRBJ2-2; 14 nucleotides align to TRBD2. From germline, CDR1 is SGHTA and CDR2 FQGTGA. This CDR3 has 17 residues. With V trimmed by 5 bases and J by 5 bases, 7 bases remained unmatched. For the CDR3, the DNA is TGTGCCAGCAGCGCCCGACTAGCGGGAGGGGTTACCGGGGAGCTGTTTTTT. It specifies CASSARLAGGVTGELFF.

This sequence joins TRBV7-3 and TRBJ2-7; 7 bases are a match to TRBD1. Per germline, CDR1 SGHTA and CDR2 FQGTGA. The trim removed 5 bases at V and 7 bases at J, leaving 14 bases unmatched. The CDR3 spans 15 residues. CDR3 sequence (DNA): TGTGCCAGCAGCCAGATCAGGACAGGCTTGGTGGAGCAGTACTTC. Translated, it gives CASSQIRTGLVEQYF.

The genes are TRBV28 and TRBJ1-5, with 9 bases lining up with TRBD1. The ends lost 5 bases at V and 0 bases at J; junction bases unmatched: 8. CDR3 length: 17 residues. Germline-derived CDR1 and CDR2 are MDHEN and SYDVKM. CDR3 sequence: CASSTIRDRDSNQPQHF. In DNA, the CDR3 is TGTGCCAGCAGTACTATCCGGGACAGGGATAGCAATCAGCCCCAGCATTTT.

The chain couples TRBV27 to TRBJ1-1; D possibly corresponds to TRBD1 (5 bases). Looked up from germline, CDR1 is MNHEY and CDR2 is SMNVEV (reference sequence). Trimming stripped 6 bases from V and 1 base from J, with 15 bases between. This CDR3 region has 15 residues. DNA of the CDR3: TGTGCCAGCAGGAAGTCAGGGACTGCGAACACTGAAGCTTTCTTT. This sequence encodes CASRKSGTANTEAFF.

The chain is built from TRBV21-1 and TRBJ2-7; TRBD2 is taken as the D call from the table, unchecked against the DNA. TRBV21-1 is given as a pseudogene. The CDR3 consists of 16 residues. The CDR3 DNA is TGTGCCAGCAGCATCTTCGGACTAGCGGGGCCATACGAGCAGTACTTC. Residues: CASSIFGLAGPYEQYF.

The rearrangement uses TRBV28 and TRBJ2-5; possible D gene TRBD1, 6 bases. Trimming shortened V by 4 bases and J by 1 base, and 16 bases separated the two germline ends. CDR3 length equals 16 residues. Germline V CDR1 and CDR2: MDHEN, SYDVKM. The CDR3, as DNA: TGTGCCAGCAGTTCAGCCTCAGACAGGCTCCAAGAGACCCAGTACTTC. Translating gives CASSSASDRLQETQYF.

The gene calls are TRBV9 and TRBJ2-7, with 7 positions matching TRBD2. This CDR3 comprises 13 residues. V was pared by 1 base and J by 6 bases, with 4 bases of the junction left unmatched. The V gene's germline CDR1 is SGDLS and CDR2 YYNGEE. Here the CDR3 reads CASSVLTGGEQYF. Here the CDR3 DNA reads TGTGCCAGCAGCGTACTCACGGGGGGCGAGCAGTACTTC.

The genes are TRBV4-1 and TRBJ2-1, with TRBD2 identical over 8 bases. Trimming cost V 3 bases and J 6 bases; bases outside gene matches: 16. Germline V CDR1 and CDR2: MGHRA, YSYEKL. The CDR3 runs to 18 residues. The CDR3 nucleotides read TGCGCCAGCAGCCAGACCGCCTCCGGACTAGCCTTTCGCAATGAGCAGTTCTTC. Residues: CASSQTASGLAFRNEQFF.

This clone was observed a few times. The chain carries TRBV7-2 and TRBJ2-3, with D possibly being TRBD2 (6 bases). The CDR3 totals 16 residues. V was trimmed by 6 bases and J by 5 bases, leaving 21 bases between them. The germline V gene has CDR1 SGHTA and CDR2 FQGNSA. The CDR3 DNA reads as TGTGCCAGCAGTCTGCTGAGTAGCGGACGGGTAGATACGCAGTATTTT. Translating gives CASSLLSSGRVDTQYF.

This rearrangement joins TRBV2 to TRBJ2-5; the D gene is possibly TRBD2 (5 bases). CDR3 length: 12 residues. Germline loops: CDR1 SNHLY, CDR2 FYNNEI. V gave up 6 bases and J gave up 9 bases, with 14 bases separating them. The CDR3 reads CASRDNAGAQYF. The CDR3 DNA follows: TGTGCCAGCAGAGACAATGCCGGGGCCCAGTACTTC.

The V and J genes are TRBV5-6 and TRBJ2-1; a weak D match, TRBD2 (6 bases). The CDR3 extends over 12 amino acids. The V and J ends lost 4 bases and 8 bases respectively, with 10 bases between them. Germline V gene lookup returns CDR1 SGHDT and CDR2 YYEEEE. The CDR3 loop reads CASSLTGDEQFF. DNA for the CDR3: TGTGCCAGCAGCCTCACGGGAGATGAGCAGTTCTTC.

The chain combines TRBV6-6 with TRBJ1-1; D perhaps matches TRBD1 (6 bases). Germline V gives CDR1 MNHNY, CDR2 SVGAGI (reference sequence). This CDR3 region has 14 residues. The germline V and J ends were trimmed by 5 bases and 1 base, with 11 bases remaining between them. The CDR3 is CASSPRRGNTEAFF. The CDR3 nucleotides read TGTGCCAGCAGTCCCCGCAGGGGGAACACTGAAGCTTTCTTT.

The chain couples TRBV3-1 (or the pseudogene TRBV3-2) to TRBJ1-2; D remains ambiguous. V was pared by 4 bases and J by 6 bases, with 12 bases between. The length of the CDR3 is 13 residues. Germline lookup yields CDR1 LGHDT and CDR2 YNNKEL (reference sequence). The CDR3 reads CASSPKSTDGYTF. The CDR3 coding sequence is TGTGCCAGCAGCCCTAAATCCACCGATGGCTACACCTTC.

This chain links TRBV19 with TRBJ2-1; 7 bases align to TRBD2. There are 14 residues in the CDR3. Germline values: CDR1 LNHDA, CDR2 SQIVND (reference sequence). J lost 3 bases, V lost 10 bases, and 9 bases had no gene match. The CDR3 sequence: CATSRERVYNEQFF. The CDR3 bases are TGTGCCACCTCGCGGGAGAGGGTCTACAATGAGCAGTTCTTC. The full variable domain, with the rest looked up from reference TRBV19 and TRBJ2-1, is DGGITQSPKYLFRKEGQNVTLSCEQNLNHDAMYWYRQDPGQGLRLIYYSQIVNDFQKGDIAEGYSVSREKKESFPLTVTSAQKNPTAFYLCATSRERVYNEQFFGPGTRLTVL.

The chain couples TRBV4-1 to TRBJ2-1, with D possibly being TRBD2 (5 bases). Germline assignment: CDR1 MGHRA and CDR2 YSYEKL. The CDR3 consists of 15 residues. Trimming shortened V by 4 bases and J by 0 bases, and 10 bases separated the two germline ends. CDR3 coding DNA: TGCGCCAGCAGCCTATCAGCGGACTCCTACAATGAGCAGTTCTTC. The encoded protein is CASSLSADSYNEQFF.

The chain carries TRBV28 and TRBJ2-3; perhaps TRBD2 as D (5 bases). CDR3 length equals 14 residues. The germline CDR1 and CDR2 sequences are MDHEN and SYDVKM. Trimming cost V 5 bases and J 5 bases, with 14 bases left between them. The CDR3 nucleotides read TGTGCCAGCAGTATGCACGCTGAGGGAGATACGCAGTATTTT. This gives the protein CASSMHAEGDTQYF.

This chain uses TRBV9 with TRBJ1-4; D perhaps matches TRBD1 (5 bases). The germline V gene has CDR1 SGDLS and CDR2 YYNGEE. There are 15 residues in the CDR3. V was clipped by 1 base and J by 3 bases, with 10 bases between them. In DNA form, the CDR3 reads TGTGCCAGCAGCGTAAGCCAGGGCCCTAATGAAAAACTGTTTTTT. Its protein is CASSVSQGPNEKLFF. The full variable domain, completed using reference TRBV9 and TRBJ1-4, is DSGVTQTPKHLITATGQRVTLRCSPRSGDLSVYWYQQSLDQGLQFLIQYYNGEERAKGNILERFSAQQFPDLHSELNLSSLELGDSALYFCASSVSQGPNEKLFFGSGTQLSVL.

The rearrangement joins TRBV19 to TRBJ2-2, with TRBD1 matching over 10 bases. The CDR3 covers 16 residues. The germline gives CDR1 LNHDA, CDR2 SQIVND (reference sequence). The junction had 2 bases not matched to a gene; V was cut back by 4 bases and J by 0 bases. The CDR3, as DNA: TGTGCCAGTAGTAGACAGGGGGCCGCGAACACCGGGGAGCTGTTTTTT. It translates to CASSRQGAANTGELFF.

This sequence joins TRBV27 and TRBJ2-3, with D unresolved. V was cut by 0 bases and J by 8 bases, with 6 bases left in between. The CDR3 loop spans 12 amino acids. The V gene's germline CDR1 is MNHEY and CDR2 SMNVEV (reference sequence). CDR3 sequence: CASSLSPGTQYF. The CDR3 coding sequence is TGTGCCAGCAGTTTATCCCCGGGTACGCAGTATTTT.

DNA for the CDR3: TGTGCCAGCAGCGACTCACCAACAGGGGGCGAGGCTCCCTACGAGCAGTACTTC. Its translation is CASSDSPTGGEAPYEQYF. This chain uses TRBV9 with TRBJ2-7, with TRBD1 identical over 9 bases. V gave up 3 bases and J gave up 2 bases; unmatched junction bases: 15. The CDR3 consists of 18 residues. Germline V lookup: CDR1 SGDLS, CDR2 YYNGEE.

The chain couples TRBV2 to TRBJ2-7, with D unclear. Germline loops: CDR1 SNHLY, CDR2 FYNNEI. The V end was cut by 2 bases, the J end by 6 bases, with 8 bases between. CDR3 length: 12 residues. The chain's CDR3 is CASSETPVEQYF. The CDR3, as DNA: TGTGCCAGCAGTGAAACTCCGGTCGAGCAGTACTTC.